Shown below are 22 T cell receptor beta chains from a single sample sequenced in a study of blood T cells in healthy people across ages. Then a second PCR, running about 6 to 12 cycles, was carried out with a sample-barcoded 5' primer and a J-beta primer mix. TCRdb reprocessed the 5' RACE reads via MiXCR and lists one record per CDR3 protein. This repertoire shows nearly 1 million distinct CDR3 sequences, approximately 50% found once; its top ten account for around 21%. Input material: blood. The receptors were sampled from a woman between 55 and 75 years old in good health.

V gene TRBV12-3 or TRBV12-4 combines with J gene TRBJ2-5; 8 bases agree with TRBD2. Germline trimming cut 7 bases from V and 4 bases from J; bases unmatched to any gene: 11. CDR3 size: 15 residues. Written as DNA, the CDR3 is TGTGCCAGCAAATTGGGGCTAGCGGGCGTAGAGACCCAGTACTTC. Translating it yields CASKLGLAGVETQYF.

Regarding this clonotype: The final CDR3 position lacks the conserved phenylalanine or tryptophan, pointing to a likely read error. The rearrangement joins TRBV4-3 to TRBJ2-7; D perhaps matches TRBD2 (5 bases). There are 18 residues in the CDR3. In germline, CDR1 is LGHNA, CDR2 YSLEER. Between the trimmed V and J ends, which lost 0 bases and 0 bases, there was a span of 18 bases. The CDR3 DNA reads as TGCGCCAGCAGCCAAGAAGCCCCTGGAGCGGAGAGCTCCTACGAGCAGTACTCC. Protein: CASSQEAPGAESSYEQYS.

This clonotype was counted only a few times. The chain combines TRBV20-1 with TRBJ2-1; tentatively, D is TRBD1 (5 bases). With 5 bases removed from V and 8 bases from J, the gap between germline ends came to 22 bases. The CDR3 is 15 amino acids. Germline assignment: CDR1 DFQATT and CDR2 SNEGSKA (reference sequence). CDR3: CSASPRARSFHEQFF. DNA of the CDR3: TGCAGTGCTTCCCCCAGGGCTCGCTCTTTTCATGAGCAGTTCTTC.

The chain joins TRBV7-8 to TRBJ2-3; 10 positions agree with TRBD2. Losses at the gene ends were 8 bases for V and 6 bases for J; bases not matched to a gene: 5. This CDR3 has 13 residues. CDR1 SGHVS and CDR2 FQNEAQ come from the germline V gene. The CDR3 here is CASALAGSDTQYF. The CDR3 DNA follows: TGTGCCAGCGCACTAGCGGGGTCCGATACGCAGTATTTT.

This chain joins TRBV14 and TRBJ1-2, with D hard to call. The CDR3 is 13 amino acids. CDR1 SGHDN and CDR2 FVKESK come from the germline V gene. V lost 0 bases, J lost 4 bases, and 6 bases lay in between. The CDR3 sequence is CASSQDTPYGYTF. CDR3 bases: TGTGCCAGCAGCCAAGATACTCCCTATGGCTACACCTTC.

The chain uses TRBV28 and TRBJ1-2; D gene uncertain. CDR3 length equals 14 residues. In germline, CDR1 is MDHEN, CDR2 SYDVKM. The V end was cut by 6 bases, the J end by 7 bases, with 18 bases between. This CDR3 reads CASSGPQIHSGYTF. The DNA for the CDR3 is TGTGCCAGCAGCGGACCACAGATACACTCTGGCTACACCTTC.

The CDR3 is CASRMNTDRGYEQYF. The CDR3 DNA follows: TGTGCCAGCAGAATGAATACGGACAGGGGGTACGAGCAGTACTTC. The chain is built from TRBV3-1 and TRBJ2-4, with TRBD1 matching over 10 bases. The J call may be in error: the DNA end matches TRBJ2-7 better. The CDR3 covers 15 residues. Looked up from germline, CDR1 is LGHDT and CDR2 is YNNKEL (reference sequence).

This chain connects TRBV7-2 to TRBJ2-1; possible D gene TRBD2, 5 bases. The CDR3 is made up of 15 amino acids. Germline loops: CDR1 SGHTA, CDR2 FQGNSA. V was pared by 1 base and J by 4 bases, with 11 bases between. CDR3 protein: CASSLGARGYNEQFF. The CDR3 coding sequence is TGTGCCAGCAGCTTAGGGGCCCGGGGATACAATGAGCAGTTCTTC.

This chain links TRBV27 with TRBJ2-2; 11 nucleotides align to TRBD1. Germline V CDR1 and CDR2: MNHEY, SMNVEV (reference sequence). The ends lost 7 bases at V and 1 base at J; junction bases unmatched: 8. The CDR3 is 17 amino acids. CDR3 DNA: TGTGCCAGCACCACAAGGGACAGGGGGGTGAACACCGGGGAGCTGTTTTTT. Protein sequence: CASTTRDRGVNTGELFF.

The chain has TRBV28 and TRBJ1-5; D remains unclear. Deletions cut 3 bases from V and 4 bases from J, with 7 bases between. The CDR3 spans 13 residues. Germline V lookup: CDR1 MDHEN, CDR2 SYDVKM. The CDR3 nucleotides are TGTGCCAGCAGTTTCGCAGCTAATCAGCCCCAGCATTTT. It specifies CASSFAANQPQHF. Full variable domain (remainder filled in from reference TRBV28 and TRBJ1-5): DVKVTQSSRYLVKRTGEKVFLECVQDMDHENMFWYRQDPGLGLRLIYFSYDVKMKEKGDIPEGYSVSREKKERFSLILESASTNQTSMYLCASSFAANQPQHFGDGTRLSIL.

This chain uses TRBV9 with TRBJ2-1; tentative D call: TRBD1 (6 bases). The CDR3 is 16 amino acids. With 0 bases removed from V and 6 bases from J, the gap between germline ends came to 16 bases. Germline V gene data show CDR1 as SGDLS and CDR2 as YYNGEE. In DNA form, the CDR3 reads TGTGCCAGCAGCGTAGGGTCAGGGGCCCAGGGCAATGAGCAGTTCTTC. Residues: CASSVGSGAQGNEQFF.

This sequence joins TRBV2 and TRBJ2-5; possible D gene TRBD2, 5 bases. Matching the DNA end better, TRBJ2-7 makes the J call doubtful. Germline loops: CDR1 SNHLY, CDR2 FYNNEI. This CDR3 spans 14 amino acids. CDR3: CASSIEGRGYEQYF. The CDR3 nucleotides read TGTGCCAGCAGTATTGAGGGTAGAGGGTACGAGCAGTACTTC.

CDR3 bases: TGTGCCAGCAGTTTACGAGAGGTGGGCAGGCAGCCCCAGCATTTT. Translating it yields CASSLREVGRQPQHF. The chain links TRBV12-3 or TRBV12-4 to TRBJ1-5; D not certain. V gave up 2 bases and J gave up 7 bases, with 15 bases separating them. The CDR3 spans 15 residues.

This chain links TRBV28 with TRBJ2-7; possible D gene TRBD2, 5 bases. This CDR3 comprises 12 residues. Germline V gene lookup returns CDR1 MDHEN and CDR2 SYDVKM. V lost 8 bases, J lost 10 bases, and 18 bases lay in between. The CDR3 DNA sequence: TGTGCCAGCCCCGGCGGAGGTGATGCCCAGTACTTC. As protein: CASPGGGDAQYF.

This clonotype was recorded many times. Here the CDR3 DNA reads TGTGCCAGCACCGCGGACAGGGAAGAGACCCAGTACTTC. It specifies CASTADREETQYF. The chain joins TRBV12-3 or TRBV12-4 to TRBJ2-5; 8 bases map to TRBD1. Unmatched junction bases numbered 4, after V lost 7 bases and J lost 3 bases. This CDR3 is built from 13 residues.

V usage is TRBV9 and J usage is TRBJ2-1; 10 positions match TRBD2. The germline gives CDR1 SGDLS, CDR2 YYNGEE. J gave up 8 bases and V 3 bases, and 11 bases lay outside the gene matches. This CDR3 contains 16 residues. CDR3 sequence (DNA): TGTGCCAGCAGCGAGCCTTTAGCGGGAGGAGGGGATGAGCAGTTCTTC. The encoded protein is CASSEPLAGGGDEQFF.

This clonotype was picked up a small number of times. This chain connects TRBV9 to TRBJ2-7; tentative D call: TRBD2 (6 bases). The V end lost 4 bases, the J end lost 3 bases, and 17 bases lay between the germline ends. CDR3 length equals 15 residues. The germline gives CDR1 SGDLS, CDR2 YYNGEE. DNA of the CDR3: TGTGCCAGCAGCCCCCAGGTGGGAGGAAACTACGAGCAGTACTTC. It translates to CASSPQVGGNYEQYF.

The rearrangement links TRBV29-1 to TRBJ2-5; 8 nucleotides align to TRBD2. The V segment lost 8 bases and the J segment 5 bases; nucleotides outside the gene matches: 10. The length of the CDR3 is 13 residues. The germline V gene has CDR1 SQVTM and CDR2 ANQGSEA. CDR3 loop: CSPPSGSRETQYF. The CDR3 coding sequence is TGCAGCCCACCAAGCGGGAGCCGGGAGACCCAGTACTTC.

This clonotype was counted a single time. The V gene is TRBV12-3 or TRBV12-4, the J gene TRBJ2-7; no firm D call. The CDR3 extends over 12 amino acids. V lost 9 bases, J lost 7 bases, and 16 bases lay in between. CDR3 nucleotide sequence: TGTGCCAGGACCGGATCCTACAATGAGCAGTACTTC. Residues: CARTGSYNEQYF.

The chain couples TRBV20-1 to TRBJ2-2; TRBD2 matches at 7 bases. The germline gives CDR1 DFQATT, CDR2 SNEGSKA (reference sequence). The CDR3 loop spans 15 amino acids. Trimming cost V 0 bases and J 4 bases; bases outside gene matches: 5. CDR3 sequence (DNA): TGCAGTGCTAGAGACTTGCTAGCGGCCACCGGGGAGCTGTTTTTT. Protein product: CSARDLLAATGELFF.

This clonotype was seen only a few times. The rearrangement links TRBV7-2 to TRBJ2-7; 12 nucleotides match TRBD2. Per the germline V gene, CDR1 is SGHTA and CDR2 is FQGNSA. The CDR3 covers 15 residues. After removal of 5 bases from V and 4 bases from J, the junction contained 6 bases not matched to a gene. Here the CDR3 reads CASSTTSGSGYEQYF. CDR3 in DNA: TGTGCCAGCAGCACGACTAGCGGGAGTGGGTACGAGCAGTACTTC.

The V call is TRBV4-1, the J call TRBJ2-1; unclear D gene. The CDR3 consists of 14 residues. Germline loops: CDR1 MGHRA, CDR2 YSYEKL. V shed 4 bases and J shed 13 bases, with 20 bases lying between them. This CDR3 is CASSPVFSPETQFF. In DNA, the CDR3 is TGCGCCAGCAGCCCAGTTTTCTCCCCGGAGACCCAGTTCTTC.